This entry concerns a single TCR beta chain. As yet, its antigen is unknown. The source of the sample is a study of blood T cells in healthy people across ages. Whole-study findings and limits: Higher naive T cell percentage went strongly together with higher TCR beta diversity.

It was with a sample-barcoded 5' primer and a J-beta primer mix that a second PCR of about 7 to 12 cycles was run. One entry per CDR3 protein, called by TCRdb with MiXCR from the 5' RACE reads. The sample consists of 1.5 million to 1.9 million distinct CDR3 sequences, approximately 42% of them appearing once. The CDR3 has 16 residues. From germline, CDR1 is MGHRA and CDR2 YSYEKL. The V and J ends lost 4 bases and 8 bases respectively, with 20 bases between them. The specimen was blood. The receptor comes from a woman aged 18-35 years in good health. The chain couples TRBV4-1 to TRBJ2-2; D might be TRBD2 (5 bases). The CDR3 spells CASSPPGSRVAGELFF. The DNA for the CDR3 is TGCGCCAGCAGCCCCCCTGGGTCGAGGGTGGCTGGGGAGCTGTTTTTT.